This paragraph reports one T cell receptor (beta chain). This sample was taken from a study of blood T cells in healthy people across ages. It was with a sample-barcoded 5' primer and a J-beta primer mix that a second PCR of about 6 to 12 cycles was run. In TCRdb, the 5' RACE reads were re-called with MiXCR into one record per CDR3 protein. The table shows roughly 900,000 distinct CDR3 sequences, with roughly 50% occurring only once. Trimming cost V 5 bases and J 7 bases, with 21 bases left between them. The CDR3 contains 16 residues. Sequenced sample: blood. The V and J genes are TRBV12-3 or TRBV12-4 and TRBJ2-1; D might be TRBD1 or TRBD2, each matching 6 bases. The receptor was isolated from a man in his thirties or forties in good health. The CDR3: CASSPSAGDGGNEQFF. DNA of the CDR3: TGTGCCAGCAGTCCCTCGGCAGGGGACGGAGGGAATGAGCAGTTCTTC.